This T cell receptor (beta chain) is drawn from a study of cytomegalovirus exposure and HLA in healthy donors. Study context: Earlier, about 179 million T cells were analyzed, and around 100 million unique TCR beta sequences were found among them. Study-level points and caveats: Per published reports, the classifier diagnosed cytomegalovirus status with high specificity and sensitivity. Most TCR sequences were seen very rarely across donors, but some public TCRs occurred in many.

Germline V gives CDR1 MNHEY, CDR2 SVGAGI. This CDR3 is built from 11 residues. The ends were cut back, 7 bases at V and 10 bases at J, with 13 bases in the middle. PCR amplification relied on 60 Vbeta primers (plus 13 Jbeta primers). TCRdb keeps only in-frame clones here, not all; method: immunoSEQ multiplex PCR. The data include 90,000 to 120,000 clones; the top ten clones carry 0.55% to 0.6%. A word on this clone: Its antigen is unknown.

This chain joins TRBV6-5 and TRBJ1-1, with D maybe TRBD1 (5 bases). Sequenced sample: PBMCs. The TCR comes from a middle-aged man in good health and CMV-seronegative. CDR3 bases: TGTGCCAGCATTCAACTGGGGGGAGCTTTCTTT. It yields the protein CASIQLGGAFF.